This record concerns one TCR beta chain sequence. Its antigen remains unidentified. The SP2 primer and nested alpha and beta constant region primers amplified ligated cDNA in four rounds. Alpha and beta constant region primers primed reverse transcription for blood and skin samples. Via MiXCR, TCRdb re-called the 5' RACE reads, giving one row per CDR3 protein. In the table there are roughly 56,000 distinct CDR3 sequences, about 7% of which are singletons. The data derive from a study of naive and memory T cell subsets. Whole-study results and caveats: Potentially, T cell activation and differentiation skew this RNA-based measurement.

The germline V gene encodes CDR1 WSHSY and CDR2 SAAADI. The V and J ends lost 1 base and 5 bases respectively, with 8 bases between them. The CDR3 is made up of 13 amino acids. A UMI-containing oligonucleotide was joined by 3' ligation to the TCR cDNA template. Adult healthy volunteers gave 2.5 ml peripheral blood for whole-blood RNA. Unsorted total RNA, about 1 to 1000 ng, was DNase treated before reverse transcription. The chain has TRBV10-2 and TRBJ2-5, with unresolved D. The TCR comes from a male donor in good health. CDR3 residues: CASSELGPETQYF. The DNA for the CDR3 is TGCGCCAGCAGTGAGTTAGGGCCTGAGACCCAGTACTTC.